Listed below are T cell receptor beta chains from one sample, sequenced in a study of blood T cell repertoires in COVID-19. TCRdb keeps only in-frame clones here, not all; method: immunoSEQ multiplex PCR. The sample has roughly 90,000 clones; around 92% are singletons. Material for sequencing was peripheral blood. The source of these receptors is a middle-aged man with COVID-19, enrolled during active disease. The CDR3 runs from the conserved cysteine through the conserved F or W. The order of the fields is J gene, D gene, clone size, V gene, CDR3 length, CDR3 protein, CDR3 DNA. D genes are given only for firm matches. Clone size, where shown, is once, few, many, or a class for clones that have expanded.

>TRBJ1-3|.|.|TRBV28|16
CASSERLDLSGNTIYF
TGTGCCAGCAGCGAACGACTAGACCTCTCTGGAAACACCATATATTTT
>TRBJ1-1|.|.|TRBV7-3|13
CASSLNSNTEAFF
TGTGCCAGCAGCTTAAACAGTAACACTGAAGCTTTCTTT
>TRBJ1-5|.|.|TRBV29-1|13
CSVGGVEGQPQHF
TGCAGCGTTGGGGGGGTGGAAGGTCAGCCCCAGCATTTT
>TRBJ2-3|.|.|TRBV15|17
CATSRGGGHLLSDTQYF
TGTGCCACCAGCAGAGGGGGGGGACATTTGCTATCAGATACGCAGTATTTT
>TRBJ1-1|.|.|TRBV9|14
CASSVEQKHTEAFF
TGTGCCAGCAGCGTAGAACAGAAACACACTGAAGCTTTCTTT
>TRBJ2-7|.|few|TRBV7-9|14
CASSLDVGTYEQYF
TGTGCCAGCAGCTTAGATGTGGGCACCTACGAGCAGTACTTC
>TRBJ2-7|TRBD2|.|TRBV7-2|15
CASSPSGGGYYEQYF
TGTGCCAGCAGCCCCAGCGGGGGGGGCTACTACGAGCAGTACTTC
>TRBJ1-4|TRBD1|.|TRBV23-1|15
CASSQSWTGAEKLFF
TGCGCCAGCAGTCAATCTTGGACAGGGGCCGAAAAACTGTTTTTT
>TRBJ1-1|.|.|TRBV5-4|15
CASSMLSGENTEAFF
TGTGCCAGCAGCATGCTTTCGGGAGAGAACACTGAAGCTTTCTTT
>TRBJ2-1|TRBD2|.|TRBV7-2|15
CASSPPGLAGGLRFF
TGTGCCAGCAGCCCACCGGGACTAGCGGGGGGGCTTCGGTTCTTC
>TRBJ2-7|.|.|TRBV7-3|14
CASSLKGTDYEQYF
TGTGCCAGCAGCTTAAAAGGGACTGACTACGAGCAGTACTTC
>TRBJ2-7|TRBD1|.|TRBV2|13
CASIEQGGYEQYF
TGTGCCAGCATAGAACAGGGGGGCTACGAGCAGTACTTC
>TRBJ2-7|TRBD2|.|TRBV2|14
CASSTSGGAYEQYF
TGTGCCAGCAGTACTAGCGGGGGGGCCTACGAGCAGTACTTC
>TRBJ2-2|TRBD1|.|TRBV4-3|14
CASSRTGDTGELFF
TGCGCCAGCAGCCGGACAGGGGACACCGGGGAGCTGTTTTTT
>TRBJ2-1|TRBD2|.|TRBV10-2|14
CASSLSGGALEQFF
TGCGCCAGCAGCCTTAGCGGGGGGGCGCTTGAGCAGTTCTTC
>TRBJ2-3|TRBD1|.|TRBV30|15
CAWSTGQFHTDTQYF
TGTGCCTGGAGTACGGGACAGTTCCACACAGATACGCAGTATTTT
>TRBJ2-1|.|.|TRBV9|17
CASSPTGAGAWYNEQFF
TGTGCCAGCAGCCCAACGGGGGCGGGGGCCTGGTACAATGAGCAGTTCTTC
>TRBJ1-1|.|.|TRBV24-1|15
CATSDSGGANTEAFF
TGTGCCACCAGTGATTCGGGGGGAGCGAACACTGAAGCTTTCTTT
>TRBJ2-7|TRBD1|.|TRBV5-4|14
CASSPETGTYEQYF
TGTGCCAGCAGCCCAGAGACAGGGACCTACGAGCAGTACTTC
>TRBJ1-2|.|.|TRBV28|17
CASSLIAGGGAEFGYTF
TGTGCCAGCAGCCTAATCGCCGGGGGGGGCGCAGAGTTTGGCTACACCTTC
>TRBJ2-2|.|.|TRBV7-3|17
CASSLTGNRMNTGELFF
TGTGCCAGCAGCTTAACGGGCAACAGGATGAACACCGGGGAGCTGTTTTTT
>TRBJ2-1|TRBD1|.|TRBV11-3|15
CASSPQDRAYNEQFF
TGTGCCAGCAGCCCGCAGGACAGGGCGTACAATGAGCAGTTCTTC
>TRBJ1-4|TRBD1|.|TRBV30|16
CAWSSGQGSFNEKLFF
TGTGCCTGGAGTTCGGGACAGGGGAGTTTTAATGAAAAACTGTTTTTT
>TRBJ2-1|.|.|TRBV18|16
CASSPPRGGRYNEQFF
TGTGCCAGCTCACCACCGAGGGGGGGGCGCTACAATGAGCAGTTCTTC
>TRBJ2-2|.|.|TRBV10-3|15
CAISDAGAVTGELFF
TGTGCCATCAGTGACGCGGGGGCGGTCACCGGGGAGCTGTTTTTT
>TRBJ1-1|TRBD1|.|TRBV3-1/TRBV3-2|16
CASSQVRTGRGTEAFF
TGTGCCAGCAGCCAAGTCCGGACAGGGAGGGGCACTGAAGCTTTCTTT
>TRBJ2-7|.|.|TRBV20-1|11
CSATGGYEQYF
TGCAGTGCTACCGGTGGTTACGAGCAGTACTTC
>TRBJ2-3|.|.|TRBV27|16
CASSLYETQITDTQYF
TGTGCCAGCAGTTTATACGAGACACAAATCACAGATACGCAGTATTTT
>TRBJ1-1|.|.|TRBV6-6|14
CASRHRKEGTEAFF
TGTGCCAGCAGGCACAGGAAGGAGGGGACTGAAGCTTTCTTT
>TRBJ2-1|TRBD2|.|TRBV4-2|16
CASSQEAGGPLGEQFF
TGTGCCAGCAGCCAAGAGGCGGGGGGGCCTCTCGGTGAGCAGTTCTTC
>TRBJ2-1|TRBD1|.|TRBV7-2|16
CASTPHGTGSYNEQFF
TGTGCCAGCACCCCTCACGGGACAGGTTCCTACAATGAGCAGTTCTTC
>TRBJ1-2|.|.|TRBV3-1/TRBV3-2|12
CASGQGLASYTF
TGTGCCAGCGGGCAGGGATTGGCAAGCTACACCTTC
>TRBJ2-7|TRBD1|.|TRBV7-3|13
CASSLNRGYEQYF
TGTGCCAGCAGCTTAAACAGGGGATACGAGCAGTACTTC
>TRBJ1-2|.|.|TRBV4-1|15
CASSQSLGGMYGYTF
TGCGCCAGCAGCCAGAGCCTAGGGGGAATGTATGGCTACACCTTC
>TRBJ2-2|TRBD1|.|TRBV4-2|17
CASSQSLGQIFTGELFF
TGTGCCAGCAGCCAGAGCCTGGGACAGATCTTCACCGGGGAGCTGTTTTTT
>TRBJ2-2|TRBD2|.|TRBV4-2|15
CASSRGGRTPGELFF
TGTGCCAGCAGCCGGGGGGGAAGGACCCCAGGGGAGCTGTTTTTT